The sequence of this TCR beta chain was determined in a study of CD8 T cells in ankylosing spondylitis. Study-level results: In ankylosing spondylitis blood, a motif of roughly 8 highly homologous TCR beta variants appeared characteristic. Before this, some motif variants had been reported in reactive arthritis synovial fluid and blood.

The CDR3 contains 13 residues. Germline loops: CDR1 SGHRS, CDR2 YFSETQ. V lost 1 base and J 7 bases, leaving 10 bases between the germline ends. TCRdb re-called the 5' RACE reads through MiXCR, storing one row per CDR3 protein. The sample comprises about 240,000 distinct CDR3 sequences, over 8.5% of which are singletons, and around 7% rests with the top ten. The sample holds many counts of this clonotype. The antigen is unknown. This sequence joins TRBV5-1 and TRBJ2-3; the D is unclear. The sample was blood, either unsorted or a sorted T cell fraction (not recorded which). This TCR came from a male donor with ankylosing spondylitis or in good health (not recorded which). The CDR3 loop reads CASSLSFEHTQYF. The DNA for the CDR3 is TGCGCCAGCAGCTTGTCTTTCGAACATACGCAGTATTTT.